The rows below give T cell receptor beta chains drawn from one sample of a study of OX40 agonist ivuxolimab in advanced cancers. Data came from immunoSEQ multiplex PCR; TCRdb stores just in-frame clones and leaves some out. The sample lists around 12,000 clones, 80% occurring once. This specimen was CD4+ or CD8+ T cells sorted from blood, taken in a trial of the OX40 agonist ivuxolimab. The receptor set was obtained from an adult with an advanced solid tumor such as melanoma, head and neck, liver or kidney cancer. Both conserved end residues are part of each CDR3. D genes are given only for firm matches. Clone size, where shown, is once, few, many, or a class for clones that have expanded.

NA	TRBD2	TRBV5-4	TRBJ2-5	TGTGCCAGCAGCCGCCAACTAGCGGGCCACCAAGAGACCCAGTACTTC	CASSRQLAGHQETQYF
NA	NA	TRBV30	TRBJ1-2	TGTGCCTGGAGTCCTTATTATGGAGACTACACCTTC	CAWSPYYGDYTF
NA	NA	TRBV19	TRBJ2-7	TGTGCCAGTAGTATTACGACCCAACGCAACGAGCAGTACTTC	CASSITTQRNEQYF
NA	TRBD1	TRBV4-1	TRBJ2-2	TGCGCCAGCAGCGGACTCCTGGGACAGGGTCCCGGGGAGCTGTTTTTT	CASSGLLGQGPGELFF
NA	TRBD1	TRBV5-1	TRBJ2-1	TGCGCCAGCAGCTTTAAAAATTCGGGACAGACCCTTTACAATGAGCAGTTCTTC	CASSFKNSGQTLYNEQFF
few	NA	TRBV6-4	TRBJ2-3	TGTGCCAGCAGTGAGGAGGGTAGCACAGATACGCAGTATTTT	CASSEEGSTDTQYF
NA	NA	TRBV13	TRBJ1-2	TGTGCCAGCAGTGAAGCGCCGGGGCAGGACTATGGCTACACCTTC	CASSEAPGQDYGYTF
large	TRBD2	TRBV27	TRBJ2-7	TGTGCCAGCAGTCCCTATAGCGGGTACGAGCAGTACTTC	CASSPYSGYEQYF
NA	NA	TRBV4-2	TRBJ1-2	TGTGCCAGCAGCCAAGATGGAGGATCGGTCGGCCCGAACCTTAACTATGGCTACACCTTC	CASSQDGGSVGPNLNYGYTF
NA	NA	TRBV2	TRBJ2-3	TGTGCCAGGGGGATCCAGGACACAGATACGCAGTATTTT	CARGIQDTDTQYF
NA	NA	TRBV10-3	TRBJ2-7	TGTGCCATCAGTGAGGGGGGGCTCTACGAGCAGTACTTC	CAISEGGLYEQYF
NA	NA	TRBV27	TRBJ1-6	TGTGCCAGCAGTTTATCCGGGGTTAATTCACCCCTCCACTTT	CASSLSGVNSPLHF
NA	NA	TRBV4-1	TRBJ2-6	TGCGCCAGCAGCCAAGTCACCGGGACACCTTACTCTGGGGCCAACGTCCTGACTTTC	CASSQVTGTPYSGANVLTF
NA	NA	TRBV7-6	TRBJ2-1	TGTGCCAGCAGCCTGCTCCCAGACTCTCAGTACAATGAGCAGTTCTTC	CASSLLPDSQYNEQFF
NA	NA	TRBV6-1	TRBJ1-5	TGTGCCAGCAGGGAAGGGAGGGTCCAGCCCCAGCATTTT	CASREGRVQPQHF
NA	TRBD2	TRBV11-2	TRBJ2-7	TGTGCCAGCAGCCAAGAGGAAGCGGGGGCCCGCTACGAGCAGTACTTC	CASSQEEAGARYEQYF
few	TRBD1	TRBV2	TRBJ2-7	TGTGCCAGCATTCTCCCCGACAGGGCTAACGACGAGCAGTACTTC	CASILPDRANDEQYF
NA	TRBD2	TRBV6-1	TRBJ2-1	TGTGCCAGCAGTGAAATGCGGGCGGGGGAGGATGAGCAGTTCTTC	CASSEMRAGEDEQFF
NA	TRBD1	TRBV29-1	TRBJ2-2	TGCAGCGTTGAAATCGGGACAGGATCGCTGAACACCGGGGAGCTGTTTTTT	CSVEIGTGSLNTGELFF
medium-sized	NA	TRBV7-6	TRBJ2-3	TGTGCCAGCAGCTTGTTGAGCACAGATACGCAGTATTTT	CASSLLSTDTQYF
NA	NA	TRBV27	TRBJ2-7	TGTGCCAGCAGTCTGGGGACGACCGAGCAGTACTTC	CASSLGTTEQYF
once	NA	TRBV2	TRBJ1-3	TGTGCCAGCAGTGCGGACAGCTCTGGAAACACCATATATTTT	CASSADSSGNTIYF
NA	NA	TRBV11-3	TRBJ2-7	TGTGCCAGCAGCTTAGAGACTACCAGTTCCTACGAGCAGTACTTC	CASSLETTSSYEQYF
NA	NA	TRBV5-4	TRBJ2-1	TGTGCCAGCAGCTTGGACCCGTATGAGCAGTTCTTC	CASSLDPYEQFF
once	TRBD2	TRBV13	TRBJ2-5	TGTGCCAGCAGCTGGCGGGGGGAGCGGGGGAACCAAGAGACCCAGTACTTC	CASSWRGERGNQETQYF
NA	TRBD2	TRBV6-5	TRBJ2-5	TGTGCCAGCAGGCCATTCGGGGGGCAAGAGACCCAGTACTTC	CASRPFGGQETQYF
NA	NA	TRBV4-2	TRBJ2-2	TGTGCCAGCAGCCAAGAAATCGCCGGGGAGCTGTTTTTT	CASSQEIAGELFF
NA	TRBD1	TRBV6-1	TRBJ1-3	TGTGCCAGCAGTGGAACGACAGGGGATGGAAACACCATATATTTT	CASSGTTGDGNTIYF
NA	NA	TRBV4-2	TRBJ1-2	TGTGCCAGCAGCCAAGAGATTCCGGTTCCCGGTGGCTACACCTTC	CASSQEIPVPGGYTF
NA	NA	TRBV9	TRBJ1-1	TGTGCCAGCAGCCTCACCGGGACCTCGAACACTGAAGCTTTCTTT	CASSLTGTSNTEAFF
NA	TRBD1	TRBV13	TRBJ2-7	TGTGCCAGCAGCTACTACCGGGACAGGGGCCCACTCAGCTCCTACGAGCAGTACTTC	CASSYYRDRGPLSSYEQYF
NA	NA	TRBV27	TRBJ2-1	TGTGCCAGCAGTTCGGCCAGCTCCTACAATGAGCAGTTCTTC	CASSSASSYNEQFF
NA	TRBD1	TRBV6-5	TRBJ2-7	TGTGCCAGCAGTTTGGGACAGGCATTATCCTACGAGCAGTACTTC	CASSLGQALSYEQYF
NA	NA	TRBV5-4	TRBJ1-2	TGTGCCAGCAGCGCGGTGGTTTTGGGGGCTTATGGCTACACCTTC	CASSAVVLGAYGYTF
few	NA	TRBV27	TRBJ2-7	TGTGCCAGCTCTGGTAATTCCTACGAGCAGTACTTC	CASSGNSYEQYF
NA	TRBD1	TRBV28	TRBJ1-1	TGTGCCAGCAGTTCACCCGGGACAGGGCACACTGAAGCTTTCTTT	CASSSPGTGHTEAFF
NA	TRBD2	TRBV13	TRBJ2-1	TGTGCCAGCAGCCCCCCTAGCGGGGGGCCCCCCTACAATGAGCAGTTCTTC	CASSPPSGGPPYNEQFF
NA	TRBD2	TRBV12-5	TRBJ2-3	TGTGCTAGTGGTTCCCCAATAGCGGGAGAAGGGGATACGCAGTATTTT	CASGSPIAGEGDTQYF
NA	TRBD1	TRBV9	TRBJ2-7	TGTGCCAGCAGCCAGGGACAGGAGTACTACGAGCAGTACTTC	CASSQGQEYYEQYF
NA	TRBD2	TRBV29-1	TRBJ2-1	TGCAGCGCCCGTAGCGGGGGGTACAATGAGCAGTTCTTC	CSARSGGYNEQFF
NA	NA	TRBV5-1	TRBJ1-2	TGCGCCAGCAGCTTGAACACGAACTATGGCTACACCTTC	CASSLNTNYGYTF
NA	TRBD1	TRBV2	TRBJ2-5	TGTGCCAGCAGTGGGTTGGACAGGGTAGAGGAGACCCAGTACTTC	CASSGLDRVEETQYF
NA	TRBD1	TRBV7-9	TRBJ2-7	TGTGCCAGCAGCTTGGGGACAGGGATTTACGAGCAGTACTTC	CASSLGTGIYEQYF
NA	TRBD2	TRBV7-6	TRBJ2-3	TGTGCCAGCAGCCCACGGGGCCGGGAGGGCCTTGCAGATACGCAGTATTTT	CASSPRGREGLADTQYF
NA	NA	TRBV6-1	TRBJ2-1	TGTGCCAGCAGTGAAGCGATTAGCGAGGCATACAATGAGCAGTTCTTC	CASSEAISEAYNEQFF
NA	NA	TRBV7-9	TRBJ2-5	TGTGCCAGCAGCCCTGACCGTCTCGACAGGAACCAAGAGACCCAGTACTTC	CASSPDRLDRNQETQYF
few	NA	TRBV25-1	TRBJ2-2	TGTGCCAGTGATCGGGGGCTCGGGGAGCTGTTTTTT	CASDRGLGELFF
NA	NA	TRBV5-1	TRBJ2-7	TGCGCCAGCAGCTTGGCCGAGATAGACGAGCAGTACTTC	CASSLAEIDEQYF
NA	TRBD1	TRBV5-6	TRBJ2-5	TGTGCCAGCAGCTTGGCCTTGGACAGGGGGGAGACCCAGTACTTC	CASSLALDRGETQYF
NA	NA	TRBV27	TRBJ2-7	TGTGCCAGCAGTCTACAAGGACTCTACGAGCAGTACTTC	CASSLQGLYEQYF